These 20 T cell receptor beta chains were all obtained from the same sample, sequenced in a study of identical twins. TCRdb reanalysed the 5' RACE reads using MiXCR and keeps one entry per CDR3 protein. The sample has under 350,000 distinct CDR3 sequences; roughly 9.8% are singletons. In addition, the sample was reused for a study of yellow fever vaccine responses in identical twins.

Sequences were obtained from CD8+ T cells sorted from blood. The source is a woman between 18 and 29 years old in good health.

This clonotype has more than one count but fewer than ten. This rearrangement joins TRBV11-2 to TRBJ2-4; no clear D gene. CDR3 size: 17 residues. The V end was cut by 5 bases, the J end by 0 bases, with 17 bases between. Germline V gene lookup returns CDR1 SGHAT and CDR2 FQNNGV. The CDR3 region has the DNA TGTGCCAGCAGCCCTCAATCACCGCAATTAGCCAAAAACATTCAGTACTTC. Translated, it gives CASSPQSPQLAKNIQYF.

This clonotype was detected a few times. The V and J genes are TRBV4-3 and TRBJ2-4; 8 positions agree with TRBD2. The CDR3 is 17 amino acids. CDR1 and CDR2 (germline): LGHNA, YSLEER. The ends lost 0 bases at V and 8 bases at J; junction bases unmatched: 12. The CDR3 sequence is CASSQEVLGREEDIQYF. The CDR3 DNA is TGCGCCAGCAGCCAAGAGGTACTAGGGCGGGAGGAGGACATTCAGTACTTC.

This clonotype has just a few counts. The V call is TRBV12-3 or TRBV12-4, the J call TRBJ1-6, with 9 bases matching TRBD1. This CDR3 is built from 14 residues. The V segment lost 6 bases and the J segment 4 bases; nucleotides outside the gene matches: 1. The CDR3 sequence: CASRGQGYNSPLHF. The DNA for the CDR3 is TGTGCCAGCAGGGGACAGGGTTATAATTCACCCCTCCACTTT.

This clonotype was picked up a small number of times. This sequence joins TRBV9 and TRBJ2-2; D is uncertain. Trimming removed 1 base from V and 0 bases from J, with 7 bases in between. Germline loops: CDR1 SGDLS, CDR2 YYNGEE. This CDR3 has 15 residues. The DNA for the CDR3 is TGTGCCAGCAGCGTAAGCACCGCGAACACCGGGGAGCTGTTTTTT. This sequence encodes CASSVSTANTGELFF. Variable domain in full (rest from reference TRBV9 and TRBJ2-2): DSGVTQTPKHLITATGQRVTLRCSPRSGDLSVYWYQQSLDQGLQFLIQYYNGEERAKGNILERFSAQQFPDLHSELNLSSLELGDSALYFCASSVSTANTGELFFGEGSRLTVL.

The table lists this clonotype with a few counts. This chain links TRBV27 with TRBJ1-1, with unresolved D. With 7 bases removed from V and 0 bases from J, the gap between germline ends came to 9 bases. This CDR3 spans 13 amino acids. CDR1 is MNHEY, CDR2 SMNVEV, per germline (reference sequence). CDR3 in amino acids: CASTSNLNTEAFF. In DNA form, the CDR3 reads TGTGCCAGCACCTCAAATCTGAACACTGAAGCTTTCTTT.

The rearrangement uses TRBV11-3 and TRBJ2-1; 8 bases line up with TRBD2. CDR1 is SGHNT and CDR2 is YENEEA in the germline V gene. J was trimmed by 2 bases and V by 5 bases; bases with no gene match: 5. The length of the CDR3 is 15 residues. The CDR3 region is CASSPPGGAYNEQFF. The CDR3 DNA follows: TGTGCCAGCAGCCCCCCCGGGGGGGCCTACAATGAGCAGTTCTTC.

Ten or more counts support this clonotype. V is TRBV29-1 and J is TRBJ2-1; D call uncertain. V was pared by 3 bases and J by 4 bases, with 10 bases between. The V gene's germline CDR1 is SQVTM and CDR2 ANQGSEA. The CDR3 totals 13 residues. The CDR3 here is CSVDDGNYNEQFF. Written as DNA, the CDR3 is TGCAGCGTTGACGACGGTAATTACAATGAGCAGTTCTTC.

This clonotype was counted ten times or more. The chain couples TRBV28 to TRBJ2-5; 8 positions match TRBD1. Looked up from germline, CDR1 is MDHEN and CDR2 is SYDVKM. The V and J ends lost 5 bases and 7 bases, in that order; junction bases with no gene match: 6. CDR3 length equals 13 residues. The CDR3 here is CASSADRVWTQYF. CDR3 in DNA: TGTGCCAGCAGTGCGGACAGGGTCTGGACCCAGTACTTC.

This chain uses TRBV7-9 with TRBJ2-1; 7 positions match TRBD1. Germline lookup yields CDR1 SEHNR and CDR2 FQNEAQ (reference sequence). The CDR3 totals 15 residues. The junction had 16 bases not matched to a gene; V was cut back by 10 bases and J by 7 bases. In DNA form, the CDR3 reads TGTGCCACCTCCTCCCGGGACAGCATCCAAAATGAGCAGTTCTTC. Residues: CATSSRDSIQNEQFF. The full variable domain, with the rest looked up from reference TRBV7-9 and TRBJ2-1, is DTGVSQNPRHKITKRGQNVTFRCDPISEHNRLYWYRQTLGQGPEFLTYFQNEAQLEKSRLLSDRFSAERPKGSFSTLEIQRTEQGDSAMYLCATSSRDSIQNEQFFGPGTRLTVL.

This clonotype was counted at least ten times. The chain combines TRBV29-1 with TRBJ2-2; maybe TRBD1 (5 bases). With 2 bases removed from V and 0 bases from J, the gap between germline ends came to 7 bases. Germline V gene data show CDR1 as SQVTM and CDR2 as ANQGSEA. The CDR3 sequence is 14 residues long. CDR3 region: CSVESDTNTGELFF. CDR3 sequence (DNA): TGCAGCGTTGAATCGGACACGAACACCGGGGAGCTGTTTTTT.

This clonotype ranks as medium-sized. The V gene is TRBV28, the J gene TRBJ2-1, with D possibly TRBD2 on 7 matching bases. Germline values: CDR1 MDHEN, CDR2 SYDVKM. The CDR3 consists of 18 residues. V lost 3 bases and J lost 6, with 24 bases in between. The CDR3 loop reads CASSFRGPGLFVVNEQFF. The CDR3 DNA is TGTGCCAGCAGTTTCAGGGGACCGGGACTATTCGTTGTCAATGAGCAGTTCTTC.

The genes are TRBV29-1 and TRBJ2-3, with a weak D call TRBD2 (7 bases). The CDR3 length is 15 residues. V lost 0 bases and J lost 6, with 16 bases in between. The V gene's germline CDR1 is SQVTM and CDR2 ANQGSEA. The CDR3 region is CSVEERGGSADTQYF. The DNA of the CDR3 is TGCAGCGTTGAAGAGAGGGGGGGTAGCGCGGATACGCAGTATTTT.

The sample holds a few counts of this clonotype. This chain uses TRBV3-1 with TRBJ2-7; 11 positions agree with TRBD2. Germline lookup yields CDR1 LGHDT and CDR2 YNNKEL (reference sequence). V was pared by 0 bases and J by 2 bases, with 3 bases of the junction left unmatched. CDR3 size: 16 residues. Here the CDR3 reads CASSQEDSGGAYEQYF. In DNA, the CDR3 is TGTGCCAGCAGCCAAGAGGATAGCGGGGGGGCCTACGAGCAGTACTTC.

This clonotype was seen at least ten times. The chain couples TRBV28 to TRBJ2-1; D ambiguous. This CDR3 spans 13 amino acids. Per germline, CDR1 MDHEN and CDR2 SYDVKM. The V end was cut by 6 bases, the J end by 3 bases, with 9 bases between. CDR3 amino acids: CASRQLLYNEQFF. CDR3 DNA sequence: TGTGCCAGCAGACAATTGCTCTACAATGAGCAGTTCTTC. Full variable domain (rest looked up from reference TRBV28 and TRBJ2-1): DVKVTQSSRYLVKRTGEKVFLECVQDMDHENMFWYRQDPGLGLRLIYFSYDVKMKEKGDIPEGYSVSREKKERFSLILESASTNQTSMYLCASRQLLYNEQFFGPGTRLTVL.

The sample holds many counts of this clonotype. The CDR3: CASSQRAGLVNEQYF. CDR3 coding DNA: TGCGCCAGCAGCCAACGAGCCGGACTAGTCAACGAGCAGTACTTC. The rearrangement uses TRBV4-1 and TRBJ2-7, with TRBD2 matching over 7 bases. The junction had 9 bases not matched to a gene; V was cut back by 2 bases and J by 5 bases. The CDR3 has 15 residues. Looked up from germline, CDR1 is MGHRA and CDR2 is YSYEKL.

This clonotype has a count of ten or more. V usage is TRBV7-9 and J usage is TRBJ2-5, with D maybe TRBD1 (6 bases). The CDR3 has 13 amino acids. Trimming shortened V by 7 bases and J by 2 bases, and 11 bases separated the two germline ends. The germline V gene has CDR1 SEHNR and CDR2 FQNEAQ (reference sequence). CDR3 nucleotide sequence: TGTGCCAGCAACAGGGTAGAGCAAGAGACCCAGTACTTC. Its translation is CASNRVEQETQYF.

This clonotype was observed a handful of times. The V and J genes are TRBV27 and TRBJ2-7; a possible D gene is TRBD2 (6 bases). The germline V gene encodes CDR1 MNHEY and CDR2 SMNVEV (reference sequence). With 4 bases removed from V and 7 bases from J, the gap between germline ends came to 17 bases. The CDR3 is made up of 14 amino acids. The CDR3 DNA follows: TGTGCCAGCAGTTGGCAGGCGGGGAATCAGGAGCAGTACTTC. Translation: CASSWQAGNQEQYF.

In this sample, this clonotype turned up many times. V usage is TRBV3-1 and J usage is TRBJ2-1; 8 positions match TRBD2. The J segment lost 5 bases and the V segment lost 0 bases, leaving 6 bases of the junction unmatched. The CDR3 is 16 residues long. The germline V gene encodes CDR1 LGHDT and CDR2 YNNKEL (reference sequence). The CDR3 DNA reads TGTGCCAGCAGCCAAGAGTTTACTAGCGGAGACAATGAGCAGTTCTTC. Translated: CASSQEFTSGDNEQFF.

This clonotype has more than one count but fewer than ten. This sequence joins TRBV23-1 and TRBJ2-1; D gene unclear. TRBV23-1 is an ORF for which the function is uncertain. Deletions cut 7 bases from V and 6 bases from J, with 10 bases between. The CDR3 sequence is 12 residues long. The CDR3 coding sequence is TGCGCCAGCACCCCGCAGTCCAATGAGCAGTTCTTC. Amino acid sequence: CASTPQSNEQFF.

The rearrangement links TRBV7-9 to TRBJ1-3, with D unresolved. There are 14 residues in the CDR3. Trimming took off 2 bases at V and 7 bases at J, with 12 bases between the two ends. Germline assignment: CDR1 SEHNR and CDR2 FQNEAQ (reference sequence). The CDR3 DNA sequence: TGTGCCAGCAGCTTAATTCAAGCCGAGAACACCATATATTTT. Translation: CASSLIQAENTIYF.